A selection of T cell receptor beta chains follows, all from one sample in a study of shared clonotypes between healthy human individuals. Repertoires were generated with immunoSEQ multiplex PCR, while TCRdb's copy carries only in-frame clones and drops some. The table lists fewer than 1 million clones, 95% to 97% of them singletons. The source material was naive CD8+ T cells sorted from blood. The receptor source for this set is a young man in good health. CDR3s include the opening cysteine and the closing phenylalanine or tryptophan. The D gene is left open where the match is weak. Clone size is shown for a subset of rows, as once, few, many or a class of expanded clone.

cdr3_nt: TGCGCCAGCAGCTTGGACCGACTAGCGGGAGTCTCCAATGAGCAGTTCTTC
cdr3_aa: CASSLDRLAGVSNEQFF
j_call: TRBJ2-1
d_call: TRBD2
v_call: TRBV5-1
cdr3_length: 17
clone_size: NA

cdr3_nt: TGTGCCAGCAGCCGAATACGGGGAGCGGGGACTGAAGCTTTCTTT
cdr3_aa: CASSRIRGAGTEAFF
j_call: TRBJ1-1
d_call: NA
v_call: TRBV7-9
cdr3_length: 15
clone_size: NA

cdr3_nt: TGTGCCAGCGGGCCGGGAACCTACAATGAGCAGTTCTTC
cdr3_aa: CASGPGTYNEQFF
j_call: TRBJ2-1
d_call: NA
v_call: TRBV27
cdr3_length: 13
clone_size: NA

cdr3_nt: TGCGCCAGCAGCCAACTCTCCAGGGCCGAAGACGAGCAGTACTTC
cdr3_aa: CASSQLSRAEDEQYF
j_call: TRBJ2-7
d_call: NA
v_call: TRBV4-1
cdr3_length: 15
clone_size: NA

cdr3_nt: TGCGCCAGCAGTATTAAAAGCGGGGTCTCCTACGAGCAGTACTTC
cdr3_aa: CASSIKSGVSYEQYF
j_call: TRBJ2-7
d_call: TRBD2
v_call: TRBV10-2
cdr3_length: 15
clone_size: NA

cdr3_nt: TGTGCCAGCAGTTCTCTGACAGGGGCGACCGATGAGCAGTTCTTC
cdr3_aa: CASSSLTGATDEQFF
j_call: TRBJ2-1
d_call: TRBD1
v_call: TRBV6-5
cdr3_length: 15
clone_size: NA

cdr3_nt: TGTGCCAGCAGCTCGGGACAGAGCTACGAGCAGTACTTC
cdr3_aa: CASSSGQSYEQYF
j_call: TRBJ2-7
d_call: TRBD1
v_call: TRBV7-9
cdr3_length: 13
clone_size: NA

cdr3_nt: TGTGCCAGCAGTCCGCGCAGCCGATCCGGCGAGCAGTACTTC
cdr3_aa: CASSPRSRSGEQYF
j_call: TRBJ2-7
d_call: NA
v_call: TRBV25-1
cdr3_length: 14
clone_size: NA

cdr3_nt: TGTGCCAGCAGCTTAACTACCGGGGAGCTGTTTTTT
cdr3_aa: CASSLTTGELFF
j_call: TRBJ2-2
d_call: NA
v_call: TRBV7-9
cdr3_length: 12
clone_size: NA

cdr3_nt: TGTGCCAGCAGTTACGGGACAGGGGATCAGCCCCAGCATTTT
cdr3_aa: CASSYGTGDQPQHF
j_call: TRBJ1-5
d_call: TRBD1
v_call: TRBV6-5
cdr3_length: 14
clone_size: NA

cdr3_nt: TGTGCCAGCAGCTTACTGGTAGGGGAAACCTACGAGCAGTACTTC
cdr3_aa: CASSLLVGETYEQYF
j_call: TRBJ2-7
d_call: NA
v_call: TRBV7-6
cdr3_length: 15
clone_size: NA

cdr3_nt: TGTGCCAGTAGTGGCTCTGAGGTCCGGATGAACACTGAAGCTTTCTTT
cdr3_aa: CASSGSEVRMNTEAFF
j_call: TRBJ1-1
d_call: NA
v_call: TRBV19
cdr3_length: 16
clone_size: once

cdr3_nt: TGTGCCAGCAGCTCTACCAGGGGGTACATTGATACGCAGTATTTT
cdr3_aa: CASSSTRGYIDTQYF
j_call: TRBJ2-3
d_call: TRBD1
v_call: TRBV7-2
cdr3_length: 15
clone_size: NA

cdr3_nt: TGTGCCAGCAGCGTAGCGGGGGGGCTTACCACAGATACGCAGTATTTT
cdr3_aa: CASSVAGGLTTDTQYF
j_call: TRBJ2-3
d_call: TRBD2
v_call: TRBV9
cdr3_length: 16
clone_size: NA

cdr3_nt: TGTGCCATCAGAGACAGTGGGAGGAGTGGTGAAGCTTTCTTT
cdr3_aa: CAIRDSGRSGEAFF
j_call: TRBJ1-1
d_call: NA
v_call: TRBV10-3
cdr3_length: 14
clone_size: NA

cdr3_nt: TGTGCCAGCAGCTTAGGTACTAGCCGGGGTTTGAATGAGCAGTTCTTC
cdr3_aa: CASSLGTSRGLNEQFF
j_call: TRBJ2-1
d_call: NA
v_call: TRBV7-8
cdr3_length: 16
clone_size: NA

cdr3_nt: TGTGCCAGCAGCTTAGGGTCTAGCGGCACCGGGGAGCTGTTTTTT
cdr3_aa: CASSLGSSGTGELFF
j_call: TRBJ2-2
d_call: TRBD2
v_call: TRBV7-2
cdr3_length: 15
clone_size: NA

cdr3_nt: TGTGCCAGCAGCGCCTCACTAGGACCTAGCACAGATACGCAGTATTTT
cdr3_aa: CASSASLGPSTDTQYF
j_call: TRBJ2-3
d_call: NA
v_call: TRBV7-9
cdr3_length: 16
clone_size: NA

cdr3_nt: TGTGCCAGCAGTCAACAGCGGGGGGGGTCCTACGAGCAGTACTTC
cdr3_aa: CASSQQRGGSYEQYF
j_call: TRBJ2-7
d_call: TRBD2
v_call: TRBV28
cdr3_length: 15
clone_size: NA

cdr3_nt: TGTGCCAGCAGCTTAAGACGGGAGGGCACAGATACGCAGTATTTT
cdr3_aa: CASSLRREGTDTQYF
j_call: TRBJ2-3
d_call: TRBD2
v_call: TRBV7-2
cdr3_length: 15
clone_size: NA

cdr3_nt: TGTGCCAGCAGTTCTTGGACTAGCGGGAGTGGGGAGACCCAGTACTTC
cdr3_aa: CASSSWTSGSGETQYF
j_call: TRBJ2-5
d_call: TRBD2
v_call: TRBV27
cdr3_length: 16
clone_size: once

cdr3_nt: TGTGCCAGCCGGGGACAACTCTCCGACGAGCAGTACTTC
cdr3_aa: CASRGQLSDEQYF
j_call: TRBJ2-7
d_call: NA
v_call: TRBV7-9
cdr3_length: 13
clone_size: NA

cdr3_nt: TGTGCCAGCAAAAAGGGACCGGGGAGCAATCAGCCCCAGCATTTT
cdr3_aa: CASKKGPGSNQPQHF
j_call: TRBJ1-5
d_call: NA
v_call: TRBV6-1
cdr3_length: 15
clone_size: NA

cdr3_nt: TGTGCCAGCCAACGGGGAGTGGGCGGGGAGCTGTTTTTT
cdr3_aa: CASQRGVGGELFF
j_call: TRBJ2-2
d_call: NA
v_call: TRBV7-2
cdr3_length: 13
clone_size: NA

cdr3_nt: TGTGCCAGCAGCTCATTAGGCCCGAACACTGAAGCTTTCTTT
cdr3_aa: CASSSLGPNTEAFF
j_call: TRBJ1-1
d_call: NA
v_call: TRBV7-9
cdr3_length: 14
clone_size: NA

cdr3_nt: TGTGCCAGCAGCTTCACCGATCTAGAATTGAGCTCCTACGAGCAGTACTTC
cdr3_aa: CASSFTDLELSSYEQYF
j_call: TRBJ2-7
d_call: NA
v_call: TRBV5-4
cdr3_length: 17
clone_size: NA

cdr3_nt: TGCAGCGTTGAAAAACAGGGCCCCTACGAGCAGTACTTC
cdr3_aa: CSVEKQGPYEQYF
j_call: TRBJ2-7
d_call: NA
v_call: TRBV29-1
cdr3_length: 13
clone_size: NA

cdr3_nt: TGTGCCAGCAGCCCCCAGACAGGGAACGAGCAGTACTTC
cdr3_aa: CASSPQTGNEQYF
j_call: TRBJ2-7
d_call: TRBD1
v_call: TRBV9
cdr3_length: 13
clone_size: NA

cdr3_nt: TGTGCCAGCATCCTCCGGCCCGGACTAGCGGTTAACACCGGGGAGCTGTTTTTT
cdr3_aa: CASILRPGLAVNTGELFF
j_call: TRBJ2-2
d_call: TRBD2
v_call: TRBV7-9
cdr3_length: 18
clone_size: once

cdr3_nt: TGCGCCAGCAGCCAAGATACCCTGGATCCCTACAATGAGCAGTTCTTC
cdr3_aa: CASSQDTLDPYNEQFF
j_call: TRBJ2-1
d_call: NA
v_call: TRBV4-1
cdr3_length: 16
clone_size: NA

cdr3_nt: TGTGCCAGCAGCCGACCTCCTGCTACGCAGTATTTT
cdr3_aa: CASSRPPATQYF
j_call: TRBJ2-3
d_call: NA
v_call: TRBV9
cdr3_length: 12
clone_size: NA

cdr3_nt: TGTGCCAGCAGCTACAGTAGCAGCTACGAGCAGTACTTC
cdr3_aa: CASSYSSSYEQYF
j_call: TRBJ2-7
d_call: NA
v_call: TRBV5-5
cdr3_length: 13
clone_size: NA

cdr3_nt: TGTGCCAGCAGTAAGACAGGGGCCGGGGAGCAGTACTTC
cdr3_aa: CASSKTGAGEQYF
j_call: TRBJ2-7
d_call: TRBD1
v_call: TRBV2
cdr3_length: 13
clone_size: NA

cdr3_nt: TGTGCCAGCACCCCCCTACTAGCGGCAAATCTGGTTTGGTACTTC
cdr3_aa: CASTPLLAANLVWYF
j_call: TRBJ2-7
d_call: TRBD2
v_call: TRBV28
cdr3_length: 15
clone_size: NA

cdr3_nt: TGTGCCAGTAGTATAGAAAGGGAGGGGCGGCCCCAGCATTTT
cdr3_aa: CASSIEREGRPQHF
j_call: TRBJ1-5
d_call: NA
v_call: TRBV19
cdr3_length: 14
clone_size: NA

cdr3_nt: TGTGCCAGCAGTGGTCTCCAAGCTGGTGGCTACACCTTC
cdr3_aa: CASSGLQAGGYTF
j_call: TRBJ1-2
d_call: NA
v_call: TRBV27
cdr3_length: 13
clone_size: NA

cdr3_nt: TGTGCCAGCAGTCGTCGAGGGACAGACGTTAACAATCAGCCCCAGCATTTT
cdr3_aa: CASSRRGTDVNNQPQHF
j_call: TRBJ1-5
d_call: TRBD1
v_call: TRBV28
cdr3_length: 17
clone_size: NA

cdr3_nt: TGCAGCGTCGCCGGGACTAGCGGGAGTTGGGAGACCCAGTACTTC
cdr3_aa: CSVAGTSGSWETQYF
j_call: TRBJ2-5
d_call: TRBD2
v_call: TRBV29-1
cdr3_length: 15
clone_size: NA

cdr3_nt: TGCAGCGTTTTTGACAGGGGCCTAAGCTCTGGGGCCAACGTCCTGACTTTC
cdr3_aa: CSVFDRGLSSGANVLTF
j_call: TRBJ2-6
d_call: TRBD1
v_call: TRBV29-1
cdr3_length: 17
clone_size: few

cdr3_nt: TGTGCCAGCAGCTCGACTAGTCGCGAGCAGTACTTC
cdr3_aa: CASSSTSREQYF
j_call: TRBJ2-7
d_call: NA
v_call: TRBV7-8
cdr3_length: 12
clone_size: NA

cdr3_nt: TGTGCCAGCAGTTACCCTAGCGGGCCCCAAGAGACCCAGTACTTC
cdr3_aa: CASSYPSGPQETQYF
j_call: TRBJ2-5
d_call: TRBD2
v_call: TRBV6-6
cdr3_length: 15
clone_size: NA

cdr3_nt: TGTGCCAGCAGTTTATCGGACAGCTACGAGCAGTACTTC
cdr3_aa: CASSLSDSYEQYF
j_call: TRBJ2-7
d_call: NA
v_call: TRBV27
cdr3_length: 13
clone_size: NA

cdr3_nt: TGTGCCAGCACCCAAGGACTAGCGGGTAGCAATGAGCAGTTCTTC
cdr3_aa: CASTQGLAGSNEQFF
j_call: TRBJ2-1
d_call: TRBD2
v_call: TRBV9
cdr3_length: 15
clone_size: NA

cdr3_nt: TGCGCCAGCAGCTCCCGGTTCCGGGGGGACGCTGAAGCTTTCTTT
cdr3_aa: CASSSRFRGDAEAFF
j_call: TRBJ1-1
d_call: NA
v_call: TRBV4-3
cdr3_length: 15
clone_size: NA

cdr3_nt: TGCGCCAGCAGCCAAGATCGGGCAGCCCAGGGGTTCTTC
cdr3_aa: CASSQDRAAQGFF
j_call: TRBJ2-1
d_call: NA
v_call: TRBV4-1
cdr3_length: 13
clone_size: NA

cdr3_nt: TGTGCCAGCAGCTTAAGGGGCGGGAGGGAGGATGAGCAGTTCTTC
cdr3_aa: CASSLRGGREDEQFF
j_call: TRBJ2-1
d_call: TRBD2
v_call: TRBV7-7
cdr3_length: 15
clone_size: NA

cdr3_nt: TGTGCCAGCAGCGTAGGGGCTAGTGTGAACAATGAGCAGTTCTTC
cdr3_aa: CASSVGASVNNEQFF
j_call: TRBJ2-1
d_call: NA
v_call: TRBV9
cdr3_length: 15
clone_size: once

cdr3_nt: TGTGCCAGCAGCATAGTCATGGGTGAGCAGTACTTC
cdr3_aa: CASSIVMGEQYF
j_call: TRBJ2-7
d_call: NA
v_call: TRBV7-2
cdr3_length: 12
clone_size: NA

cdr3_nt: TGTGCCAGCAGCTCTGCTAGCGGGAGCACCGGGGAGCTGTTTTTT
cdr3_aa: CASSSASGSTGELFF
j_call: TRBJ2-2
d_call: TRBD2
v_call: TRBV5-5
cdr3_length: 15
clone_size: NA

cdr3_nt: TGTGCCAGCACCCTGGGTCAGGGTGGCTACACCTTC
cdr3_aa: CASTLGQGGYTF
j_call: TRBJ1-2
d_call: NA
v_call: TRBV5-6
cdr3_length: 12
clone_size: NA

cdr3_nt: TGTGCCAGCAGCCGCCGACAGGGGGCGGCCGAGCAGTACTTC
cdr3_aa: CASSRRQGAAEQYF
j_call: TRBJ2-7
d_call: TRBD1
v_call: TRBV13
cdr3_length: 14
clone_size: NA

cdr3_nt: TGTGCCAGCAGTGAACACAGACAGGGGGACGGCGTCTATGGCTACACCTTC
cdr3_aa: CASSEHRQGDGVYGYTF
j_call: TRBJ1-2
d_call: TRBD1
v_call: TRBV2
cdr3_length: 17
clone_size: NA

cdr3_nt: TGTGCCAGCTCACCGGCGGACAGCCCGAACACTGAAGCTTTCTTT
cdr3_aa: CASSPADSPNTEAFF
j_call: TRBJ1-1
d_call: NA
v_call: TRBV18
cdr3_length: 15
clone_size: NA

cdr3_nt: TGTGCCAGTACGGAGGCCCTGAGCGAACCCTCCTACAATGAGCAGTTCTTC
cdr3_aa: CASTEALSEPSYNEQFF
j_call: TRBJ2-1
d_call: NA
v_call: TRBV19
cdr3_length: 17
clone_size: NA

cdr3_nt: TGCGCCAGCAGATACGGGGGGCTTTACAATGAGCAGTTCTTC
cdr3_aa: CASRYGGLYNEQFF
j_call: TRBJ2-1
d_call: NA
v_call: TRBV5-1
cdr3_length: 14
clone_size: once

cdr3_nt: TGTGCCAGCAGCTTACCGGGACTAGCGGGATACAATGAGCAGTTCTTC
cdr3_aa: CASSLPGLAGYNEQFF
j_call: TRBJ2-1
d_call: TRBD2
v_call: TRBV11-2
cdr3_length: 16
clone_size: once

cdr3_nt: TGCAGCGTTGGGGGACAGACGTACCAAGAGACCCAGTACTTC
cdr3_aa: CSVGGQTYQETQYF
j_call: TRBJ2-5
d_call: TRBD1
v_call: TRBV29-1
cdr3_length: 14
clone_size: NA

cdr3_nt: TGTGCCAGCAGCTTAGTAGGGAAAGACTATGGCTACACCTTC
cdr3_aa: CASSLVGKDYGYTF
j_call: TRBJ1-2
d_call: NA
v_call: TRBV7-9
cdr3_length: 14
clone_size: NA

cdr3_nt: TGCAGCGTCCGGACAGCGATGAACACTGAAGCTTTCTTT
cdr3_aa: CSVRTAMNTEAFF
j_call: TRBJ1-1
d_call: NA
v_call: TRBV29-1
cdr3_length: 13
clone_size: NA

cdr3_nt: TGTGCCAGCAGTTTTGTTGACAGGGGCAACGAGCAGTACTTC
cdr3_aa: CASSFVDRGNEQYF
j_call: TRBJ2-7
d_call: TRBD1
v_call: TRBV28
cdr3_length: 14
clone_size: NA